Listed below are T cell receptor beta chains from one sample, sequenced in a study of regulatory T cells in long-lasting Graves disease. TCRdb independently ran MiXCR on the multiplex PCR reads; one entry per CDR3 protein. The repertoire consists of 380,000 or so distinct CDR3 sequences, with 15% to 20% occurring once and the leading ten covering 20% to 25%. These data also featured in a second study, about T cells in Graves' hyperthyroidism and ophthalmopathy.

The sequencing used peripheral blood mononuclear cells (PBMCs), collected at new diagnosis, from a patient treated with antithyroid drugs. The source is a woman younger than 30 with Graves disease. CDR3s include the opening cysteine and the closing phenylalanine or tryptophan. The D gene is left open where the match is weak. Clone size, where shown, is once, few, many, or a class for clones that have expanded.

v_call,j_call,clone_size,d_call,cdr3_aa,cdr3_nt
TRBV5-1,TRBJ1-3,NA,TRBD1,CASSNIGTASGNTMYF,TGCGCCAGCAGCAATATCGGGACAGCCTCTGGAAACACCATGTATTTT
TRBV11-2,TRBJ1-1,many,NA,CASSDVGGHTEAFF,TGTGCCAGCAGCGACGTCGGGGGGCACACTGAAGCTTTCTTT
TRBV30,TRBJ2-7,many,NA,CAWSVYAYEQYF,TGTGCCTGGAGTGTGTATGCGTACGAGCAGTACTTC
TRBV19,TRBJ2-3,NA,NA,CASMGPGTDTQYF,TGTGCCAGTATGGGCCCCGGCACAGATACGCAGTATTTT
TRBV9,TRBJ2-1,few,TRBD2,CASSAGSGGGEQFF,TGTGCCAGCAGCGCGGGGAGCGGGGGGGGGGAGCAGTTCTTC
TRBV2,TRBJ1-5,many,TRBD1,CASRLWDSSNQPQHF,TGTGCCAGCAGGCTATGGGACAGCAGCAATCAGCCCCAGCATTTT
TRBV11-2,TRBJ2-7,many,NA,CASAGRGRAYEQYF,TGTGCCAGCGCCGGTAGGGGGAGGGCCTACGAGCAGTACTTC
TRBV2,TRBJ1-5,many,TRBD1,CASSAWTGGLGNQPQHF,TGTGCCAGCAGTGCCTGGACAGGGGGATTGGGCAATCAGCCCCAGCATTTT
TRBV5-1,TRBJ2-7,many,NA,CASALFVGPEQYF,TGCGCCAGCGCTTTGTTTGTAGGGCCCGAGCAGTACTTC
TRBV30,TRBJ1-2,many,NA,CAVEVKGVTNYGYTF,TGTGCTGTAGAAGTTAAGGGGGTCACTAACTATGGCTACACCTTC
TRBV5-1,TRBJ2-7,many,TRBD2,CASRLLAGSPYEQYF,TGCGCCAGCAGATTGCTAGCGGGCAGCCCCTACGAGCAGTACTTC
TRBV14,TRBJ1-1,many,NA,CASSQGGVWTEAFF,TGTGCCAGCAGCCAAGGGGGGGTATGGACTGAAGCTTTCTTT
TRBV6-9,TRBJ1-1,many,NA,CASSYSRSLPVAFF,TGTGCCAGCAGTTACTCACGGTCACTTCCCGTGGCTTTCTTT
TRBV20-1,TRBJ2-4,many,NA,CSALPFEKTIQYF,TGCAGTGCTCTCCCCTTCGAGAAGACCATTCAGTACTTC
TRBV11-2,TRBJ2-3,many,NA,CASSPRGGDTQYF,TGTGCCAGCAGCCCTAGGGGCGGGGATACGCAGTATTTT
TRBV7-3,TRBJ2-3,few,TRBD2,CASSPASGGTQYF,TGTGCCAGCAGCCCCGCTAGCGGGGGCACGCAGTATTTT
TRBV7-3,TRBJ1-2,many,NA,CASSLGQGTPRLTF,TGTGCCAGCAGCTTAGGTCAGGGGACCCCTAGGCTCACCTTC
TRBV5-1,TRBJ1-1,many,NA,CASSLEHLNTEAFF,TGCGCCAGCAGCTTGGAACATCTGAACACTGAAGCTTTCTTT
TRBV29-1,TRBJ1-1,NA,NA,CSVVRDAEAFF,TGCAGCGTTGTCAGGGACGCTGAAGCTTTCTTT
TRBV2,TRBJ2-3,few,TRBD1,CASSQGQGAPYF,TGTGCCAGCAGTCAAGGACAGGGGGCGCCGTATTTT
TRBV6-5,TRBJ2-7,many,NA,CASSYSLLDRTYEQYF,TGTGCCAGCAGTTACTCGCTCTTGGACAGAACCTACGAGCAGTACTTC
TRBV29-1,TRBJ1-1,many,NA,CSVGSRGQNTEAFF,TGCAGCGTTGGGTCCCGGGGACAGAACACTGAAGCTTTCTTT
TRBV2,TRBJ1-2,many,TRBD1,CASSSAGQGVSGYTF,TGTGCCAGCAGTTCAGCCGGACAGGGGGTATCTGGCTACACCTTC
TRBV29-1,TRBJ1-5,NA,NA,CSGTKRGENYSNQPQHF,TGCAGCGGAACCAAACGGGGAGAAAATTATAGCAATCAGCCCCAGCATTTT
TRBV5-1,TRBJ2-1,many,TRBD2,CASRRGEGNNEQFF,TGCGCCAGCAGACGGGGGGAGGGCAACAATGAGCAGTTCTTC
TRBV5-1,TRBJ1-1,many,NA,CASSVLMNTEAFF,TGCGCCAGCAGCGTACTCATGAACACTGAAGCTTTCTTT
TRBV29-1,TRBJ2-2,NA,NA,CSVESQTGELFF,TGCAGCGTTGAGTCGCAGACCGGGGAGCTGTTTTTT
TRBV5-1,TRBJ1-1,few,TRBD1,CASSFSTGQGNTEAFF,TGCGCCAGCAGCTTTAGCACGGGACAGGGGAACACTGAAGCTTTCTTT
TRBV28,TRBJ2-5,many,NA,CASTEPQEMETQYF,TGTGCCAGCACCGAACCCCAGGAAATGGAGACCCAGTACTTC